The clone carrying this T cell receptor (beta chain) has only a few counts. As yet, its antigen is unknown. CDR1 and CDR2 (germline): SGHNT, YYREEE (reference sequence). The CDR3 is 14 residues long. V was pared by 3 bases and J by 7 bases, with 13 bases between. PCR employed 60 Vbeta and 13 Jbeta primers. TCRdb's table, derived via immunoSEQ multiplex PCR, lists solely in-frame clones and lacks some. The data hold 100,000 to 150,000 clones, with roughly 14% observed a single time. This sample was taken from a study of cytomegalovirus exposure and HLA in healthy donors. Study-wide results and limits: TCR beta sequences reportedly predicted most subjects' HLA-A and HLA-B alleles accurately. Analyzed later, most CMV-associated TCR beta chains appeared HLA-restricted. An observed cluster of highly shared sequence variants was recorded as a likely sequencing artifact. In an earlier analysis, in fewer than 700 donors, most V segments appeared productive either ~90% or ~30% of the time.

The V call is TRBV5-4, the J call TRBJ1-4; D possibly corresponds to TRBD1 (5 bases). The sequencing input was PBMCs. The source is a woman aged 18-30 years in good health and CMV-seronegative. The CDR3 DNA is TGTGCCAGCAGCTCGACGACAGAAGGTGAAAAACTGTTTTTT. It is translated as CASSSTTEGEKLFF.